Listed below are T cell receptor beta chains from one sample, sequenced in a study of T cells after yellow fever vaccination. Via MiXCR, TCRdb re-called the 5' RACE reads, giving one row per CDR3 protein. Of under 600,000 distinct CDR3 sequences listed, about a fifth are singletons. Sequenced material: PBMCs, taken approximately 20 days after the first yellow fever vaccination. The receptor set was obtained from a man younger than 35 who received the YFV17D yellow fever vaccine. Each CDR3 is given with its conserved first and last residue. A D gene is named only where the DNA matches it firmly. The size field is filled for only some rows; it gives once, few, many or a size class.

j_call,clone_size,v_call,d_call,cdr3_length,cdr3_nt,cdr3_aa
TRBJ2-5,NA,TRBV20-1,TRBD2,14,TGCAGTGCTAGAGCGGGGGGAATCGTAGAGACCCAGTACTTC,CSARAGGIVETQYF
TRBJ2-7,NA,TRBV7-6,TRBD1,15,TGTGCCAGCAGCCTCGGACAGGGAATACCCTACGAGCAGTACTTC,CASSLGQGIPYEQYF
TRBJ2-2,NA,TRBV5-1,NA,15,TGCGCCAGCAGCCTGGGAGTTGTGAACACCGGGGAGCTGTTTTTT,CASSLGVVNTGELFF
TRBJ2-1,NA,TRBV6-5,NA,15,TGTGCCAGCAGTTACTTTAAACAGGGATACAATGAGCAGTTCTTC,CASSYFKQGYNEQFF
TRBJ2-1,NA,TRBV9,NA,20,TGTGCCAGCAGCCTTGATAGGGTCCCTAGGCGAGGGGCAGCATACAATGAGCAGTTCTTC,CASSLDRVPRRGAAYNEQFF
TRBJ1-6,NA,TRBV7-9,NA,14,TGTGCCAGCAGCTTGCCCGGGGGTGATTCACCCCTCCACTTT,CASSLPGGDSPLHF
TRBJ1-1,many,TRBV5-1,NA,13,TGCGCCAGCAGCGCTCTAGGCCTAGCTGAAGCTTTCTTT,CASSALGLAEAFF
TRBJ2-2,many,TRBV5-1,NA,16,TGCGCCAGCAGCCGGGGGCCGATAAAGAACACCGGGGAGCTGTTTTTT,CASSRGPIKNTGELFF
TRBJ1-6,few,TRBV5-1,NA,21,TGCGCCAGCAGTCGAGACAGCCTCGGGCCTAGTAATCGATCCTATAATTCACCCCTCCACTTT,CASSRDSLGPSNRSYNSPLHF
TRBJ2-3,NA,TRBV7-9,NA,15,TGTGCCAGCAGCCCCGGGCCGAAGGGCACAGATACGCAGTATTTT,CASSPGPKGTDTQYF
TRBJ1-2,NA,TRBV12-3/TRBV12-4,NA,15,TGTGCCAGCAGCTTCGAGGGATTCGGGAACTATGGCTACACCTTC,CASSFEGFGNYGYTF
TRBJ1-1,few,TRBV19,NA,14,TGTGCCAGTAGACTATTGACAGGGAACACTGAAGCTTTCTTT,CASRLLTGNTEAFF
TRBJ2-5,NA,TRBV11-1,NA,14,TGTGCCAGCAGCTTCGGACAGAATCAAGAGACCCAGTACTTC,CASSFGQNQETQYF
TRBJ2-7,NA,TRBV7-2,TRBD1,14,TGTGCCAGCAGCGGGATGGGACAGACTGACGAGCAGTACTTC,CASSGMGQTDEQYF
TRBJ1-6,few,TRBV6-1,NA,16,TGTGCCAGCAGTGAAGTGAGGACGGGTAAAGGTTCACCCCTCCACTTT,CASSEVRTGKGSPLHF
TRBJ2-7,NA,TRBV7-9,TRBD1,14,TGTGCCAGCAGCAAAGACAGGGAAACCTACGAGCAGTACTTC,CASSKDRETYEQYF
TRBJ1-5,NA,TRBV2,NA,13,TGTGCCAGCAGAGGACAGAACAATCAGCCCCAGCATTTT,CASRGQNNQPQHF
TRBJ2-3,few,TRBV20-1,TRBD2,14,TGCAGTGCTTGGAGCGGGGACGGGACAGATACGCAGTATTTT,CSAWSGDGTDTQYF
TRBJ2-3,NA,TRBV6-5,TRBD2,18,TGTGCCAGCAGTTACCCCAAAACTCTAGCGGGGGGCACAGATACGCAGTATTTT,CASSYPKTLAGGTDTQYF
TRBJ2-3,NA,TRBV3-1,NA,14,TGTGCCAGCAGGCAGGGTTCCCGCGTAGATACGCAGTATTTT,CASRQGSRVDTQYF
TRBJ2-2,few,TRBV29-1,TRBD2,14,TGCAGCGTTGTCGTGGGAGGGTCAACCGGGGAGCTGTTTTTT,CSVVVGGSTGELFF
TRBJ2-1,NA,TRBV21-1,NA,17,TGTGCCAGCAGCACCCGGACAGAGGATAGCTCCTACAATGAGCAGTTCTTC,CASSTRTEDSSYNEQFF
TRBJ2-2,NA,TRBV5-1,NA,15,TGCGCCAGCAGCTTGGCCGGAGGAAATACCGGGAAGCTGTTTTTT,CASSLAGGNTGKLFF
TRBJ1-1,few,TRBV5-1,NA,16,TGCGCCAGCAGCTTGCCAGAATCGACACTGAACACTGAAGCTTTCTTT,CASSLPESTLNTEAFF
TRBJ2-5,few,TRBV4-3,NA,15,TGCGCCAGCAGCCCATCGGGGGATTACCAAGAGACCCAGTACTTC,CASSPSGDYQETQYF
TRBJ2-1,NA,TRBV13,NA,15,TGTGCCAGCAGCCGCCCTGGGACTTACTACAATGAGCAGTTCTTC,CASSRPGTYYNEQFF
TRBJ2-4,few,TRBV9,NA,14,TGTGCCAGCAGCCTAGGACTACCCGAAAACATTCAGTACTTC,CASSLGLPENIQYF
TRBJ1-1,few,TRBV20-1,NA,14,TGCAGTGCTAGAGTCTGGGGGCGCGACACTGAAGCTTTCTTT,CSARVWGRDTEAFF
TRBJ2-5,few,TRBV9,TRBD2,16,TGTGCCAGCAGCGCGACTAGCGGGGGGTACCAAGAGACCCAGTACTTC,CASSATSGGYQETQYF
TRBJ2-1,NA,TRBV7-9,NA,15,TGTGCCAGCAGCTCTGACAGGGAGGTTATCCATGAGCAGTTCTTC,CASSSDREVIHEQFF
TRBJ2-2,NA,TRBV7-2,NA,17,TGTGCCAGCAGCTTAAGATGGGGCTTAGCCGTTCCCGGGGAGCTGTTTTTT,CASSLRWGLAVPGELFF
TRBJ2-1,NA,TRBV5-1,NA,14,TGCGCCAGCAGCTTGGAGGGTCGGCACAATGAGCAGTTCTTC,CASSLEGRHNEQFF
TRBJ2-1,many,TRBV20-1,NA,12,TGCAGTGCTAGGTTCGGGGACAATGAGCAGTTCTTC,CSARFGDNEQFF
TRBJ1-2,NA,TRBV14,NA,13,TGTGCCAGCAGCCAGCAGGGCTCGGGAGGCTACACCTTC,CASSQQGSGGYTF
TRBJ2-3,NA,TRBV30,NA,13,TGTGCCTGGAGTGTAAGGGGCGGTGGTACGCAGTATTTT,CAWSVRGGGTQYF
TRBJ2-5,few,TRBV3-1,TRBD1,17,TGTGCCAGCAGCCAAGTTGGACAGGGGGCGGAGGAAGAGACCCAGTACTTC,CASSQVGQGAEEETQYF
TRBJ2-2,NA,TRBV24-1,TRBD2,15,TGTGCCACTAGCAGGACTAGCGGAAACACCGGGGAGCTGTTTTTT,CATSRTSGNTGELFF
TRBJ2-7,few,TRBV11-2,NA,13,TGTGCCAGCAGCCAGGGACGGCCCTACGAGCAGTACTTC,CASSQGRPYEQYF
TRBJ2-2,few,TRBV18,NA,11,TGTGCCAGCTCACCACTCGGGGAGCTGTTTTTT,CASSPLGELFF
TRBJ2-7,few,TRBV7-2,TRBD2,14,TGTGCCAGCAAGCGGGGGGACAGCTCCTACGAGCAGTACTTC,CASKRGDSSYEQYF
TRBJ1-5,few,TRBV18,NA,16,TGTGCCAGCTCACCGGGGATACGCTATAGCAATCAGCCCCAGCATTTT,CASSPGIRYSNQPQHF
TRBJ1-2,few,TRBV27,TRBD1,15,TGTGCCAGCAGTTCCTTGGGACAGTCAATCAATGGCTACACCTTC,CASSSLGQSINGYTF
TRBJ1-5,NA,TRBV12-3/TRBV12-4,NA,12,TGTGCCAGCAGTTTCCCAAGACAGCCCCAGCATTTT,CASSFPRQPQHF
TRBJ2-3,few,TRBV5-4,TRBD2,15,TGTGCCAGCAGCTTTAGCGGGGGGGCCGTGGATACGCAGTATTTT,CASSFSGGAVDTQYF
TRBJ2-2,NA,TRBV19,NA,11,TGTGCCTCACAGGGAGCTGGGGAGCTGTTTTTT,CASQGAGELFF
TRBJ2-5,once,TRBV10-3,TRBD1,14,TGTGCCATCAGTGATACGAGGGGGCGGGAGACCCAGTACTTC,CAISDTRGRETQYF
TRBJ2-5,few,TRBV7-9,TRBD2,16,TGTGCCAGCAGCACCCTTGCGGGGGGTCGGCAAGAGACCCAGTACTTC,CASSTLAGGRQETQYF
TRBJ1-1,NA,TRBV7-2,TRBD1,13,TGTGCCAGCAGCACCTTTGGGGACAGTGAAGCTTTCTTT,CASSTFGDSEAFF
TRBJ2-1,NA,TRBV28,TRBD1,11,TGTGCCAGCAGTTTCCGGGACAGCGAGTTCTTC,CASSFRDSEFF
TRBJ1-2,NA,TRBV9,TRBD1,15,TGTGCCAGCAGCGCCAATCAGGGGGCGGTCTATGGCTACACCTTC,CASSANQGAVYGYTF